Following are 8 T cell receptor beta chains from one sample sequenced in a study of cytomegalovirus exposure and HLA in healthy donors. Repertoires were generated with immunoSEQ multiplex PCR, while TCRdb's copy carries only in-frame clones and drops some. The data show some 68,000 clones, about 94% seen once. The sequencing input was PBMCs. The receptors come from a young man in good health and CMV-seropositive.

The V and J genes are TRBV5-1 and TRBJ1-1; 7 bases align to TRBD1. The CDR3 length is 15 residues. The V gene end was trimmed by 4 bases and the J gene end by 4 bases; junction bases not matched to a gene: 10. Germline V CDR1 and CDR2: SGHRS, YFSETQ. The CDR3 loop reads CASSQQTTGATEAFF. In DNA, the CDR3 is TGCGCCAGCAGCCAACAAACAACAGGGGCCACTGAAGCTTTCTTT.

The chain recombines TRBV29-1 with TRBJ2-7; 11 bases align to TRBD1. The junction had 8 bases not matched to a gene; V was cut back by 7 bases and J by 6 bases. The V gene's germline CDR1 is SQVTM and CDR2 ANQGSEA. The CDR3 consists of 13 residues. CDR3 nucleotides: TGCAGCGCCGCCGGGACAGGGGGGAGCGAGCAGTACTTC. It encodes CSAAGTGGSEQYF.

The rearrangement uses TRBV5-1 and TRBJ2-3; 11 bases are shared with TRBD2. The CDR3 has 17 amino acids. The germline V gene encodes CDR1 SGHRS and CDR2 YFSETQ. The ends lost 0 bases at V and 1 base at J; junction bases unmatched: 4. The CDR3 here is CASSLGSGGARTDTQYF. CDR3 DNA: TGCGCCAGCAGCTTGGGTAGCGGGGGGGCTCGCACAGATACGCAGTATTTT. The whole variable domain, remainder taken from reference TRBV5-1 and TRBJ2-3, is KAGVTQTPRYLIKTRGQQVTLSCSPISGHRSVSWYQQTPGQGLQFLFEYFSETQRNKGNFPGRFSGRQFSNSRSEMNVSTLELGDSALYLCASSLGSGGARTDTQYFGPGTRLTVL.

This clone has a handful of counts. The chain couples TRBV5-4 to TRBJ2-3; tentatively, D is TRBD2 (6 bases). CDR3 size: 16 residues. With 4 bases removed from V and 7 bases from J, the gap between germline ends came to 22 bases. Germline CDR1 and CDR2: SGHNT and YYREEE (reference sequence). CDR3 in DNA: TGTGCCAGCAGCCTGAATCCAGGGCGGGGTTCGAATACGCAGTATTTT. Protein product: CASSLNPGRGSNTQYF. The variable domain in full, with the rest retrieved from reference TRBV5-4 and TRBJ2-3, is ETGVTQSPTHLIKTRGQQVTLRCSSQSGHNTVSWYQQALGQGPQFIFQYYREEENGRGNFPPRFSGLQFPNYSSELNVNALELDDSALYLCASSLNPGRGSNTQYFGPGTRLTVL.

This clone occurred a few times. J is TRBJ1-5 and V is TRBV6-1; 9 bases align to TRBD1. The length of the CDR3 is 15 residues. Trimming cost V 9 bases and J 2 bases; bases outside gene matches: 8. Germline V lookup: CDR1 MNHNS, CDR2 SASEGT. The CDR3 spells CASNGQGSGNQPQHF. The CDR3 coding sequence is TGTGCCAGTAATGGACAGGGGAGTGGCAATCAGCCCCAGCATTTT.

The chain has TRBV28 and TRBJ1-3; no definite D call. Germline CDR1 reads MDHEN; CDR2 reads SYDVKM. The CDR3 is 12 residues long. V lost 3 bases, J lost 7 bases, and 7 bases lay in between. The CDR3 spells CASSLNQNTIYF. The CDR3 nucleotides are TGTGCCAGCAGTTTGAACCAGAACACCATATATTTT. Full variable domain (rest looked up from reference TRBV28 and TRBJ1-3): DVKVTQSSRYLVKRTGEKVFLECVQDMDHENMFWYRQDPGLGLRLIYFSYDVKMKEKGDIPEGYSVSREKKERFSLILESASTNQTSMYLCASSLNQNTIYFGEGSWLTVV.

The J gene is TRBJ2-3, the V gene TRBV5-1; 8 nucleotides match TRBD2. The CDR3 length is 13 residues. The trim removed 4 bases at V and 14 bases at J, leaving 12 bases unmatched. Germline V lookup: CDR1 SGHRS, CDR2 YFSETQ. The CDR3 spells CASSASVAGYRYF. CDR3 DNA sequence: TGCGCCAGCAGCGCCTCTGTAGCGGGGTATCGGTATTTT.

The chain links TRBV25-1 to TRBJ1-1, with 7 positions matching TRBD1. The J segment lost 5 bases and the V segment lost 6 bases, leaving 6 bases of the junction unmatched. This CDR3 region has 13 residues. The V gene's germline CDR1 is MGHDK and CDR2 SYGVNS. The DNA of the CDR3 is TGTGCCAGCAGAGACAGGGCTACGACTGAAGCTTTCTTT. Translated: CASRDRATTEAFF.